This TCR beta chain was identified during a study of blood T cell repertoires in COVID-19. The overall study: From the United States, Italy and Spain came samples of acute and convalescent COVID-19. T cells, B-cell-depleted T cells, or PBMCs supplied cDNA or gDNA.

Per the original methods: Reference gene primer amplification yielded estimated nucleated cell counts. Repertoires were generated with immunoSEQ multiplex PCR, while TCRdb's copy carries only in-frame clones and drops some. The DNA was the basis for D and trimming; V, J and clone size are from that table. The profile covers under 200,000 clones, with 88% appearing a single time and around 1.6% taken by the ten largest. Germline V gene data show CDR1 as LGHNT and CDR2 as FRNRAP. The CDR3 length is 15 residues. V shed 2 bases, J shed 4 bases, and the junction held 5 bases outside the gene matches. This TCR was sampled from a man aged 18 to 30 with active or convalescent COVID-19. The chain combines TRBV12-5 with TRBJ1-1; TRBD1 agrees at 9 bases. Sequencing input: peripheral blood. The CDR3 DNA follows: TGTGCTAGTGGTTTGAACCGGGACAGGGTCACTGAAGCTTTCTTT. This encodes CASGLNRDRVTEAFF.